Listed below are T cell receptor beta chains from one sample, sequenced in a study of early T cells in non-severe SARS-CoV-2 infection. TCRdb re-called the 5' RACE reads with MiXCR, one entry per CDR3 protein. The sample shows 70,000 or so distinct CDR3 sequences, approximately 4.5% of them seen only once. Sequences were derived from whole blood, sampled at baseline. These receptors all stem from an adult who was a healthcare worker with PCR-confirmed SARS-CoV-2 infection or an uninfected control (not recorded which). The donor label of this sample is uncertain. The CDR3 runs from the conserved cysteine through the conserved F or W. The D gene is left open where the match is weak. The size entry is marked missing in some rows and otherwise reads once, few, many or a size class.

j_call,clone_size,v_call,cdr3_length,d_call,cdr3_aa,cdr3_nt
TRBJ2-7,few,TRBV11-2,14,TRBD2,CASSLDGTSYEQYF,TGTGCCAGCAGCTTAGACGGGACTAGCTACGAGCAGTACTTC
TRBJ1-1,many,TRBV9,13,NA,CASSVGPGTEAFF,TGTGCCAGCAGCGTAGGGCCTGGAACTGAAGCTTTCTTT
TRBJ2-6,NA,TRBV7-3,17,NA,CASSLDYGFSGANVLTF,TGTGCCAGCAGCTTAGACTACGGGTTTAGTGGGGCCAACGTCCTGACTTTC
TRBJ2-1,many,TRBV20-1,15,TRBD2,CSARTRAGGHNEQFF,TGCAGTGCCCGCACTCGAGCGGGGGGACACAATGAGCAGTTCTTC
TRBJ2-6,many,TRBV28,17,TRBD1,CASSPPRTGTGANVLTF,TGTGCCAGCAGTCCGCCCCGGACAGGGACCGGGGCCAACGTCCTGACTTTC
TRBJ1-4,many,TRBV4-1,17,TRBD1,CASSQGQGGLLNEKLFF,TGCGCCAGCAGCCAAGGGCAGGGGGGCCTTCTTAATGAAAAACTGTTTTTT
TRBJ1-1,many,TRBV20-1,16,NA,CSARLPGRPTNTEAFF,TGCAGTGCTAGATTACCGGGACGGCCGACGAACACTGAAGCTTTCTTT
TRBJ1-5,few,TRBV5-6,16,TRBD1,CASSFRGTGGIQPQHF,TGTGCCAGCAGCTTTCGCGGGACAGGGGGCATTCAGCCCCAGCATTTT
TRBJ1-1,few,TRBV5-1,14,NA,CASSLDSLNTEAFF,TGCGCCAGCAGCTTGGACAGTTTGAACACTGAAGCTTTCTTT
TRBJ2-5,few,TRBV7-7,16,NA,CASSATSLARQETQYF,TGTGCTAGCAGCGCGACGAGCTTAGCTCGTCAAGAGACCCAGTACTTC
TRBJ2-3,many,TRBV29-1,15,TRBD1,CSVARDRTSTDTQYF,TGCAGCGTTGCCCGGGACAGGACAAGCACAGATACGCAGTATTTT
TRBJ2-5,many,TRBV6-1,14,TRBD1,CASLIPGQGASQYF,TGTGCCAGCCTGATACCGGGACAGGGGGCTTCCCAGTACTTC
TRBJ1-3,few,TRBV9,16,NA,CASSVAGTNSGNTIYF,TGTGCCAGCAGCGTAGCTGGGACCAACTCTGGAAACACCATATATTTT